This passage covers 3 T cell receptor beta chains from one sample sequenced in a study of blood T cells in healthy people across ages. The authors ran a second PCR of about 6 to 11 cycles using a sample-barcoded 5' primer and a J-beta primer mix. TCRdb ran MiXCR on the 5' RACE reads and lists one entry per CDR3 protein. The sample holds 1.5 million to 2 million distinct CDR3 sequences; 49% are singletons and the top ten take about 2.1%. The sample comprised blood. These receptors came from a woman in her thirties or forties in good health.

In DNA form, the CDR3 reads TGTGCCAGCAGTTTACCATACAAGGACACTGAAGCTTTCTTT. The encoded protein is CASSLPYKDTEAFF. The rearrangement uses TRBV28 and TRBJ1-1; D unclear. Germline assignment: CDR1 MDHEN and CDR2 SYDVKM. The CDR3 loop spans 14 amino acids. The V and J ends lost 2 bases and 3 bases respectively, with 10 bases between them.

The chain carries TRBV4-1 and TRBJ2-3; no definite D call. This CDR3 contains 18 residues. The V and J ends lost 1 base and 3 bases respectively, with 20 bases between them. Germline V gene lookup returns CDR1 MGHRA and CDR2 YSYEKL. This chain's CDR3 is CASSQGVGYPFSTDTQYF. The CDR3 DNA reads as TGCGCCAGCAGCCAAGGAGTCGGTTATCCGTTTTCGACAGATACGCAGTATTTT.

This clonotype was seen more than once but under ten times. This rearrangement joins TRBV7-2 to TRBJ1-2; the match to TRBD1 covers 7 bases. The CDR3 totals 13 residues. The germline V gene has CDR1 SGHTA and CDR2 FQGNSA. V lost 7 bases, J lost 8 bases, and 10 bases stayed unmatched. The CDR3 here is CASIPPGGQGYTF. The CDR3 DNA reads as TGTGCCAGCATCCCCCCCGGGGGACAGGGCTACACCTTC.